Listed below are T cell receptor beta chains from one sample, sequenced in a study of regulatory T cells in long-lasting Graves disease. From the multiplex PCR reads, TCRdb called clonotypes with MiXCR, one entry per CDR3 protein. The data contain about 370,000 distinct CDR3 sequences, about a sixth of them singletons. Sequenced material: peripheral blood mononuclear cells (PBMCs), taken at new diagnosis, from a patient treated with antithyroid drugs. The receptors stem from a female donor with Graves disease. The conserved cysteine and the conserved F or W are not part of the CDR3 here.

>TRBV20-1|TRBJ1-1
SATQGAWTEAF
>TRBV12-3/TRBV12-4|TRBJ2-1
ASSQPTGITDEQF
>TRBV5-1|TRBJ1-6
ASSGGQIDSPLH
>TRBV7-9|TRBJ2-6
ASSTRQGSGANVLT
>TRBV28|.
ASRGLAQETQY
>TRBV11-2|TRBJ1-1
ASSLASDTEAF
>TRBV6-1|TRBJ2-2
ASSDSHREGAGELF
>TRBV6-5|TRBJ1-2
ASSYSVGRAGYT
>TRBV28|TRBJ2-5
ASSLVQESQETQY
>TRBV3-1|TRBJ1-1
ASSQARGLEAF
>TRBV5-1|TRBJ2-6
ASSPALADFYSGANVLT
>TRBV27|TRBJ2-5
ASSPRTSGGVEETQY
>TRBV6-1|TRBJ2-5
ASSEFLGPQETQY
>TRBV28|TRBJ2-1
ASSLPLDRNEQF
>TRBV5-1|TRBJ2-3
ASSLEGAAGGDTQY
>TRBV6-1|TRBJ2-5
ASSQGQGWKTQY
>TRBV12-3/TRBV12-4|TRBJ2-2
ASSYPRLAGAELF
>TRBV10-3|TRBJ2-3
ATSKGGDEDTQY
>TRBV4-1|TRBJ1-5
ASSQEGMSNQPQH
>TRBV9|TRBJ2-7
ASSVGQGNYEQY
>TRBV20-1|TRBJ2-7
SARDVGRGKTYEQY
>TRBV7-2|TRBJ2-2
ASRSELPELF
>TRBV27|TRBJ2-1
ASSTSNEQF
>TRBV11-1|TRBJ1-2
ASSFQGSVSPAYGYT
>TRBV20-1|TRBJ1-2
SALRGGSNYGYT
>TRBV11-2|TRBJ2-1
ASSLNDEQF
>TRBV4-1|.
ASSQGAGQGETQY
>TRBV6-1|TRBJ2-5
ASLQGAETQY
>TRBV19|TRBJ1-1
ASSMDSGGVVTEAF
>TRBV29-1|TRBJ2-4
SVETGRTNWPKNIQY
>TRBV4-3|TRBJ1-2
ASSQDGRGSNYGYT
>TRBV4-1|TRBJ2-1
ASKKPGTGHTNEQF
>TRBV7-9|TRBJ2-1
ASSIGLAGEERRF
>TRBV2|TRBJ1-1
ASEGGGFMNTEAF
>TRBV4-1|TRBJ1-2
ASSQGVLNYGYT
>TRBV7-9|TRBJ1-3
ASSLGGHQADTIY
>TRBV7-9|TRBJ1-6
ASSLGTGQGFYSYNSPLH
>TRBV10-3|TRBJ1-2
AISESRGSGYT
>TRBV30|TRBJ1-1
AWSEARGAF
>TRBV10-3|TRBJ1-1
AISESGVGASTEAF
>TRBV20-1|TRBJ2-2
SARGQLRGLAGAGELF
>TRBV13|TRBJ1-1
ASSSRQGKDTEAF
>TRBV27|TRBJ1-3
ASSQGHLSGNTIY
>TRBV5-6|TRBJ1-6
ASSLGHITYNSPLH
>TRBV4-1|TRBJ1-6
ASSQVGGPGGSLH
>TRBV3-1|TRBJ2-7
ASSQVIGFEQY
>TRBV12-3/TRBV12-4|TRBJ1-4
ASRFHRGGEEKLF
>TRBV3-1|TRBJ1-1
ASSQGPNRGENTEAF
>TRBV6-2/TRBV6-3|TRBJ2-4
ASIGGGAKNIQY
>TRBV30|TRBJ1-5
AWSVRVGNQPQH
>TRBV4-1|TRBJ2-2
ASSWTGGQITGELF
>TRBV7-9|TRBJ1-5
ASSLARTELDNQPQH
>TRBV12-3/TRBV12-4|TRBJ1-2
ASSSKPGGYGYT
>TRBV20-1|TRBJ2-7
SAASGSAGLLRY
>TRBV30|TRBJ1-2
AWSVRGAGYT
>TRBV6-2/TRBV6-3|TRBJ2-3
ASSYGGRDPTDTQY
>TRBV7-8|TRBJ1-2
ASSPRQVVAYGYT
>TRBV10-2|.
ASRPQDRDYEQY
>TRBV19|TRBJ2-1
ANVKLAAGGRSSYNEQF